Shown below are 32 T cell receptor beta chains from a single sample sequenced in a study of cytomegalovirus exposure and HLA in healthy donors. 60 Vbeta and 13 Jbeta primers were used in PCR. Profiling relied on immunoSEQ multiplex PCR, and the TCRdb table lists in-frame clones only, not all of them. The table lists about 250,000 clones, nearly 95% of them singletons. Specimen: PBMCs. The receptor source for this set is a girl aged 2 to 9 in good health and CMV-seronegative.

The chain links TRBV7-2 to TRBJ2-7, with 8 bases fitting TRBD2. Germline lookup yields CDR1 SGHTA and CDR2 FQGNSA. V lost 4 bases, J lost 4 bases, and 9 bases stayed unmatched. The CDR3 loop spans 15 amino acids. CDR3 DNA: TGTGCCAGCAGCTCTCCGCCAGCGGGGGTTTACGAGCAGTACTTC. Translating gives CASSSPPAGVYEQYF.

J is TRBJ2-1 and V is TRBV19; D gene uncertain. This CDR3 is 14 amino acids long. The germline CDR1 and CDR2 sequences are LNHDA and SQIVND (reference sequence). The V end was cut by 3 bases, the J end by 10 bases, with 16 bases between. The CDR3 protein is CASSIARLGWEQFF. CDR3 nucleotide sequence: TGTGCCAGTAGTATCGCGAGACTTGGGTGGGAGCAGTTCTTC.

The chain couples TRBV19 to TRBJ1-2; D unresolved. Trimming took off 6 bases at V and 4 bases at J, with 18 bases between the two ends. CDR3 length equals 15 residues. Germline CDR1 is LNHDA and CDR2 is SQIVND (reference sequence). CDR3 region: CASRPSIVGGYGYTF. The CDR3 DNA is TGTGCCAGTAGGCCTAGTATTGTTGGTGGCTATGGCTACACCTTC. The whole variable domain, filled in from reference TRBV19 and TRBJ1-2, reads DGGITQSPKYLFRKEGQNVTLSCEQNLNHDAMYWYRQDPGQGLRLIYYSQIVNDFQKGDIAEGYSVSREKKESFPLTVTSAQKNPTAFYLCASRPSIVGGYGYTFGSGTRLTVV.

The gene calls are TRBV6-1 and TRBJ2-3, with 7 bases matching TRBD1. This CDR3 comprises 13 residues. From germline, CDR1 is MNHNS and CDR2 SASEGT. With 3 bases clipped from V and 4 bases from J, the junction kept 1 base outside the gene matches. Written as DNA, the CDR3 is TGTGCCAGCAGTGATGACAGGGCAGATACGCAGTATTTT. This translates into CASSDDRADTQYF.

The chain links TRBV2 to TRBJ2-1; TRBD2 matches 7 bases. J was trimmed by 5 bases and V by 8 bases; bases with no gene match: 9. The germline V gene encodes CDR1 SNHLY and CDR2 FYNNEI. The CDR3 is made up of 14 amino acids. The CDR3: CASPVGGGNNEQFF. The CDR3 nucleotides are TGTGCCAGCCCTGTCGGGGGAGGGAACAATGAGCAGTTCTTC.

This clone was seen only once. This chain joins TRBV7-6 and TRBJ1-2, with a tentative D call TRBD1 (5 bases). V was trimmed by 1 base and J by 4 bases, leaving 10 bases between them. Germline V gene sequence: CDR1 SGHVS, CDR2 FNYEAQ. The CDR3 runs 14 residues. The CDR3 protein is CASSLGQGAYGYTF. The CDR3 DNA follows: TGTGCCAGCAGCTTAGGGCAGGGCGCCTATGGCTACACCTTC.

The chain couples TRBV2 to TRBJ1-1, with 11 positions matching TRBD1. Germline CDR1 reads SNHLY; CDR2 reads FYNNEI. Trimming at V came to 8 bases and at J to 7 bases, leaving 18 bases not matched to a gene. The CDR3 extends over 17 amino acids. CDR3 region: CASDLVVIGQGAVEAFF. The CDR3 DNA reads TGTGCCAGCGATTTAGTTGTGATTGGACAGGGGGCTGTTGAAGCTTTCTTT.

The chain is built from TRBV5-4 and TRBJ2-3, with D possibly matching TRBD2 (6 bases). Deletions cut 4 bases from V and 7 bases from J, with 16 bases between. The CDR3 loop spans 14 amino acids. The germline CDR1 and CDR2 sequences are SGHNT and YYREEE (reference sequence). The CDR3: CASSPWGVINTQYF. CDR3 sequence (DNA): TGTGCCAGCAGCCCCTGGGGGGTCATAAATACGCAGTATTTT.

This sequence joins TRBV25-1 and TRBJ1-6, with D perhaps TRBD1 (5 bases). The CDR3 runs to 13 residues. The germline V gene has CDR1 MGHDK and CDR2 SYGVNS. Trimming left V 4 bases short and J 9 bases short, with 10 bases between. Here the CDR3 DNA reads TGTGCCAGCAGTGGAGCAGGGTCTTCACCCCTCCACTTT. Protein: CASSGAGSSPLHF.

The J gene is TRBJ1-1, the V gene TRBV4-1; D gene unclear. The V and J ends lost 0 bases and 8 bases respectively, with 16 bases between them. This CDR3 comprises 15 residues. Per the germline V gene, CDR1 is MGHRA and CDR2 is YSYEKL. CDR3 bases: TGCGCCAGCAGCCAAGAAGTTTCGGGGTTTCTGGAAGCTTTCTTT. Protein sequence: CASSQEVSGFLEAFF.

The rearrangement joins TRBV11-2 to TRBJ2-1, with unresolved D. The CDR3 runs 14 residues. Germline CDR1 is SGHAT and CDR2 is FQNNGV. The ends were cut back, 5 bases at V and 5 bases at J, with 13 bases in the middle. The CDR3 bases are TGTGCCAGCAGCCCTCAGACAACCAACAATGAGCAGTTCTTC. Amino acid sequence: CASSPQTTNNEQFF.

V is TRBV6-1 and J is TRBJ1-4; perhaps TRBD1 as D (6 bases). Trimming stripped 8 bases from V and 4 bases from J, with 17 bases between. Germline V gene sequence: CDR1 MNHNS, CDR2 SASEGT. The CDR3 totals 15 residues. The CDR3 DNA reads TGTGCCAGCCTAGAATACAGGGACTATAATGAAAAACTGTTTTTT. As protein: CASLEYRDYNEKLFF.

This clone has only one observation. Germline is not matched at one junction end, which may reflect a read error. This chain connects TRBV7-7 to TRBJ2-2; possible D gene TRBD1, 5 bases. This CDR3 region has 15 residues. CDR1 is SSHAT, CDR2 FNYEAQ, per germline (reference sequence). The CDR3 region has the DNA TGTGCTAGCAGCTTAAGCCAATCAGGGTCCGGGGAGCTGTTTTTT. Protein: CASSLSQSGSGELFF.

The chain couples TRBV5-1 to TRBJ2-5; possible D gene TRBD2, 5 bases. The J call may be mistaken, given a closer DNA end match to TRBJ2-7. The CDR3 length is 14 residues. Germline values: CDR1 SGHRS, CDR2 YFSETQ. The CDR3 protein is CASSLDGLSYEQYF. The CDR3 nucleotides are TGCGCCAGCAGCTTGGACGGACTCTCCTACGAGCAGTACTTC.

V is TRBV19 and J is TRBJ1-5, with TRBD1 identical over 7 bases. Germline CDR1 LNHDA, CDR2 SQIVND (reference sequence). V lost 1 base, J lost 3 bases, and 9 bases stayed unmatched. The CDR3 spans 17 residues. CDR3 nucleotides: TGTGCCAGTAGTATAGGGTTTGGGACAGATTACAATCAGCCCCAGCATTTT. Protein: CASSIGFGTDYNQPQHF.

The chain couples TRBV4-1 to TRBJ1-1; 9 bases are a match to TRBD1. The CDR3 has 20 amino acids. V was clipped by 4 bases and J by 3 bases; unmatched bases: 21. Per germline, CDR1 MGHRA and CDR2 YSYEKL. The chain's CDR3 is CASSPLKNPGQGKGDTEAFF. DNA for the CDR3: TGCGCCAGCAGCCCCCTAAAAAATCCCGGACAGGGGAAAGGGGACACTGAAGCTTTCTTT.

CDR3 loop: CASSQVGGNTEAFF. The CDR3 coding sequence is TGCGCCAGCAGCCAAGTCGGGGGGAACACTGAAGCTTTCTTT. This chain joins TRBV4-1 and TRBJ1-1, with D tentatively TRBD1 (5 bases). Germline CDR1 reads MGHRA; CDR2 reads YSYEKL. Trimming removed 1 base at V and 1 base at J, with 7 bases between. This CDR3 region has 14 residues.

CDR3 residues: CAGGNLAGGNNEQFF. Written as DNA, the CDR3 is TGTGCCGGAGGAAACCTAGCGGGAGGGAACAATGAGCAGTTCTTC. This chain joins TRBV2 and TRBJ2-1; 12 nucleotides line up with TRBD2. Trimming at V came to 11 bases and at J to 5 bases, leaving 10 bases not matched to a gene. The CDR3 is 15 residues long. CDR1 is SNHLY and CDR2 is FYNNEI in the germline V gene.

The chain recombines TRBV7-8 with TRBJ1-1; 11 nucleotides align to TRBD1. With 5 bases clipped from V and 4 bases from J, the junction kept 6 bases outside the gene matches. Germline CDR1 is SGHVS and CDR2 is FQNEAQ. The CDR3 extends over 15 amino acids. The CDR3 DNA reads TGTGCCAGCAGCCCGCGGACAGGGGGCTTCACTGAAGCTTTCTTT. This codes for CASSPRTGGFTEAFF.

The CDR3 DNA is TGTGCCAGCAGCCCCGGGATCCGGAATGAAAAACTGTTTTTT. This sequence encodes CASSPGIRNEKLFF. The rearrangement joins TRBV6-5 to TRBJ1-4; D remains unclear. The V end was cut by 6 bases, the J end by 5 bases, with 13 bases between. This CDR3 has 14 residues. Germline loops: CDR1 MNHEY, CDR2 SVGAGI.

The V and J genes are TRBV2 and TRBJ2-7, with D tentatively TRBD1 (6 bases). CDR1 is SNHLY and CDR2 is FYNNEI in the germline V gene. The CDR3 length is 13 residues. The V and J ends lost 7 bases and 0 bases respectively, with 10 bases between them. DNA for the CDR3: TGTGCCAGCACCCGGGACATCTCCTACGAGCAGTACTTC. It encodes CASTRDISYEQYF.

For the CDR3, the DNA is TGTGCCAGCAGCTCACGGGGGAACAATGAGCAGTTCTTC. Its translation is CASSSRGNNEQFF. This chain joins TRBV7-3 and TRBJ2-1, with D maybe TRBD2 (6 bases). The CDR3 loop spans 13 amino acids. Germline V gene sequence: CDR1 SGHTA, CDR2 FQGTGA. Trimming stripped 4 bases from V and 5 bases from J, with 9 bases between.

The rearrangement links TRBV30 to TRBJ1-4; TRBD1 matches 8 bases. The CDR3 loop spans 13 amino acids. Per the germline V gene, CDR1 is GTSNPN and CDR2 is SVGIG (reference sequence). V was pared by 8 bases and J by 7 bases, with 9 bases of the junction left unmatched. CDR3 nucleotide sequence: TGTGCCGGAACCGGGACAGGCTTTGAAAAACTGTTTTTT. It encodes CAGTGTGFEKLFF.

The CDR3 DNA reads TGTGCCAGCAGTGATGAGGTCGGCAGCAGCACAGATACGCAGTATTTT. It encodes CASSDEVGSSTDTQYF. The chain is built from TRBV2 and TRBJ2-3; D ambiguous. The V end was cut by 3 bases, the J end by 0 bases, with 13 bases between. CDR1 and CDR2 (germline): SNHLY, FYNNEI. The CDR3 runs to 16 residues. Supplemented by reference TRBV2 and TRBJ2-3, the full variable domain reads EPEVTQTPSHQVTQMGQEVILRCVPISNHLYFYWYRQILGQKVEFLVSFYNNEISEKSEIFDDQFSVERPDGSNFTLKIRSTKLEDSAMYFCASSDEVGSSTDTQYFGPGTRLTVL.

The chain is built from TRBV4-1 and TRBJ2-1; a weak D match, TRBD2 (7 bases). This CDR3 has 16 residues. Germline V gene data show CDR1 as MGHRA and CDR2 as YSYEKL. V gave up 0 bases and J gave up 4 bases, with 13 bases separating them. The CDR3 reads CASSQDWGGSYNEQFF. CDR3 nucleotide sequence: TGCGCCAGCAGCCAAGATTGGGGGGGCAGTTACAATGAGCAGTTCTTC.

This chain links TRBV5-1 with TRBJ2-1; 9 nucleotides agree with TRBD2. Trimming at V came to 5 bases and at J to 8 bases, leaving 8 bases not matched to a gene. CDR1 is SGHRS, CDR2 YFSETQ, per germline. CDR3 length equals 14 residues. This chain's CDR3 is CASSPGLAVYEQFF. Here the CDR3 DNA reads TGCGCCAGCAGTCCGGGACTAGCCGTGTATGAGCAGTTCTTC.

The CDR3 sequence: CASRRTGQETQYF. The CDR3 bases are TGTGCCAGTAGGCGGACTGGCCAAGAGACCCAGTACTTC. This chain joins TRBV19 and TRBJ2-5, with a possible D match to TRBD2 (5 bases). The CDR3 covers 13 residues. V lost 6 bases and J lost 1, with 9 bases in between. The germline CDR1 and CDR2 sequences are LNHDA and SQIVND (reference sequence).

The chain recombines TRBV5-1 with TRBJ2-3; D might be TRBD1 (6 bases). The V end was cut by 6 bases, the J end by 6 bases, with 14 bases between. CDR3 length: 13 amino acids. Germline CDR1 SGHRS, CDR2 YFSETQ. CDR3 coding DNA: TGCGCCAGCAAGTGGGGGCAATTCGATACGCAGTATTTT. Residues: CASKWGQFDTQYF. The full variable domain, completed using reference TRBV5-1 and TRBJ2-3, is KAGVTQTPRYLIKTRGQQVTLSCSPISGHRSVSWYQQTPGQGLQFLFEYFSETQRNKGNFPGRFSGRQFSNSRSEMNVSTLELGDSALYLCASKWGQFDTQYFGPGTRLTVL.

The chain combines TRBV19 with TRBJ1-2; possible D gene TRBD1, 5 bases. The V end was cut by 5 bases, the J end by 8 bases, with 24 bases between. Germline V CDR1 and CDR2: LNHDA, SQIVND (reference sequence). The CDR3 extends over 16 amino acids. Here the CDR3 reads CASSSEPGLRAGGYTF. Written as DNA, the CDR3 is TGTGCCAGTAGTTCCGAACCGGGACTCCGGGCCGGGGGCTACACCTTC.

The chain carries TRBV7-8 and TRBJ1-2; D remains ambiguous. The CDR3 sequence is 13 residues long. Germline V gene data show CDR1 as SGHVS and CDR2 as FQNEAQ. V was shortened by 1 base and J by 5 bases, with 8 bases between the two germline ends. This chain's CDR3 is CASSLEIAYGYTF. DNA for the CDR3: TGTGCCAGCAGCTTAGAGATAGCGTATGGCTACACCTTC.

The J gene is TRBJ1-5, the V gene TRBV2; possible D gene TRBD1, 6 bases. Germline CDR1 reads SNHLY; CDR2 reads FYNNEI. V lost 3 bases to trimming and J lost 5 bases, with 14 bases between them. CDR3 length: 15 residues. The CDR3 DNA reads TGTGCCAGCAGTGATCGGGACACCGAGTATCAGCCCCAGCATTTT. Its translation is CASSDRDTEYQPQHF.

The gene calls are TRBV19 and TRBJ1-5, with TRBD1 matching over 9 bases. V lost 10 bases to trimming and J lost 0 bases; unmatched junction nucleotides: 16. CDR1 LNHDA and CDR2 SQIVND come from the germline V gene (reference sequence). The CDR3 covers 18 residues. CDR3 protein: CATRRDREGKYSNQPQHF. The DNA of the CDR3 is TGTGCCACCCGCCGGGACAGGGAGGGGAAATATAGCAATCAGCCCCAGCATTTT.